What follows describes a single T cell receptor beta chain. The multiple sclerosis control group was made up of treatment-naive patients with stable or active relapsing-remitting disease. This sample was taken from a study of CD8 T cells in Susac syndrome. Reverse transcription used about 0.45 to 1 ug RNA and random hexamers. TCRdb used MiXCR to reprocess the immunoSEQ multiplex PCR reads, holding one entry per CDR3 protein. Here the sample spans hundreds of thousands of distinct CDR3 sequences, around 90% being singletons. The TCR sequence derives from a human donor with multiple sclerosis. Material for sequencing was CD8+ T cells from PBMCs.

The DNA for the CDR3 is TGCAGTGCTAGAGAGTCGGGATGGGGCAATCAGCCCCAGCATTTT. Translated, it gives CSARESGWGNQPQHF. The chain joins TRBV20-1 to TRBJ1-5; D remains unclear. V lost 0 bases to trimming and J lost 2 bases, with 11 bases between them. Germline V gene sequence: CDR1 DFQATT, CDR2 SNEGSKA (reference sequence). The CDR3 runs 15 residues.